A single sample gave rise to the 19 T cell receptor beta chains below, sequenced in a study of monozygotic twins with cystic fibrosis. This table comes from immunoSEQ multiplex PCR, and its TCRdb copy is limited to in-frame clones, with some not included. There are tens of thousands of clones in the sample; 80% to 95% occur only once, and about 0.31% lies in the top ten. Sequencing input: blood. Every receptor here comes from a girl aged 2-10 years with cystic fibrosis.

This clone was counted a few times. V usage is TRBV30 and J usage is TRBJ1-1; tentative D call: TRBD1 (6 bases). The germline gives CDR1 GTSNPN, CDR2 SVGIG (reference sequence). V dropped 5 bases and J dropped 0 bases, with 16 bases sitting between them. This CDR3 has 15 residues. CDR3 nucleotide sequence: TGTGCCTGGGGGGGCCCCCAGTATATGAACACTGAAGCTTTCTTT. It encodes CAWGGPQYMNTEAFF.

The chain uses TRBV30 and TRBJ1-1, with D perhaps matching TRBD1 (5 bases). The CDR3 covers 13 residues. CDR1 GTSNPN and CDR2 SVGIG come from the germline V gene (reference sequence). V lost 4 bases to trimming and J lost 5 bases, with 14 bases between them. This chain's CDR3 is CAWNLQGRTEAFF. DNA for the CDR3: TGTGCCTGGAACCTTCAGGGAAGGACTGAAGCTTTCTTT.

V and J are TRBV28 and TRBJ2-5; 12 bases agree with TRBD2. Germline V gene sequence: CDR1 MDHEN, CDR2 SYDVKM. The V gene end was trimmed by 2 bases and the J gene end by 7 bases; junction bases not matched to a gene: 11. This CDR3 has 17 residues. The CDR3 nucleotides are TGTGCCAGCAGTTTACCTAGCGGGGGGGCCTTCGTTTCGACCCAGTACTTC. Translation gives CASSLPSGGAFVSTQYF.

V usage is TRBV6-5 and J usage is TRBJ1-1, with TRBD1 matching over 7 bases. Looked up from germline, CDR1 is MNHEY and CDR2 is SVGAGI. This CDR3 comprises 15 residues. V shed 5 bases, J shed 1 base, and the junction held 7 bases outside the gene matches. CDR3 region: CASSPFGTENTEAFF. The CDR3 DNA follows: TGTGCCAGCAGTCCGTTCGGGACAGAGAACACTGAAGCTTTCTTT.

The rearrangement joins TRBV14 to TRBJ1-3; D uncertain. The V end lost 1 base, the J end lost 0 bases, and 10 bases lay between the germline ends. This CDR3 has 16 residues. The germline gives CDR1 SGHDN, CDR2 FVKESK. The CDR3 sequence: CASSQGIVLSGNTIYF. CDR3 in DNA: TGTGCCAGCAGCCAAGGAATAGTCCTCTCTGGAAACACCATATATTTT.

This clone appeared once. This chain joins TRBV6-1 and TRBJ1-5; D is ambiguous. The germline V and J ends were trimmed by 4 bases and 4 bases, with 5 bases remaining between them. Looked up from germline, CDR1 is MNHNS and CDR2 is SASEGT. The CDR3 totals 12 residues. CDR3 protein: CASSVDNQPQHF. CDR3 in DNA: TGTGCCAGCAGTGTAGATAATCAGCCCCAGCATTTT.

This sequence joins TRBV6-5 and TRBJ1-1; tentative D call: TRBD1 (6 bases). Germline V CDR1 and CDR2: MNHEY, SVGAGI. Trimming pared 2 bases from V and 6 bases from J, leaving 13 bases between. The CDR3 spans 14 residues. The CDR3 DNA sequence: TGTGCCAGCAGTTACCGCCAGGGGACCGCTGAAGCTTTCTTT. Its translation is CASSYRQGTAEAFF.

This chain links TRBV4-3 with TRBJ2-5; D not resolved. The DNA end favors TRBJ2-7, so the J call may be wrong. Germline CDR1 LGHNA, CDR2 YSLEER. CDR3 length equals 15 residues. CDR3 region: CASSQDFGPNYEQYF. The CDR3 DNA follows: TGCGCCAGCAGCCAAGATTTCGGACCAAACTACGAGCAGTACTTC.

V gene TRBV7-8 combines with J gene TRBJ2-7; 15 bases are shared with TRBD2. Germline V gene lookup returns CDR1 SGHVS and CDR2 FQNEAQ. The CDR3 spans 17 residues. J was trimmed by 0 bases and V by 5 bases; bases with no gene match: 5. The CDR3 DNA is TGTGCCAGCAGCCCCGGACTAGCGGGGGGGGGCTCCTACGAGCAGTACTTC. As protein: CASSPGLAGGGSYEQYF.

This rearrangement joins TRBV10-2 to TRBJ1-5; D perhaps matches TRBD1 (6 bases). The V gene's germline CDR1 is WSHSY and CDR2 SAAADI. V was pared by 7 bases and J by 6 bases, with 13 bases between. CDR3 length: 13 residues. CDR3 coding DNA: TGCGCCAGCATGGCGGGGGCGGGTCAGCCCCAGCATTTT. This gives the protein CASMAGAGQPQHF.

The V call is TRBV2, the J call TRBJ1-5; 8 positions match TRBD1. CDR1 is SNHLY, CDR2 FYNNEI, per germline. The CDR3 totals 13 residues. The ends lost 6 bases at V and 9 bases at J; junction bases unmatched: 7. The CDR3 reads CASSGQGGRPQHF. Here the CDR3 DNA reads TGTGCCAGCAGCGGACAGGGAGGTCGGCCCCAGCATTTT.

The chain recombines TRBV2 with TRBJ1-3; D gene ambiguous. The germline V gene has CDR1 SNHLY and CDR2 FYNNEI. V was pared by 1 base and J by 0 bases, with 4 bases between. The CDR3 is made up of 14 amino acids. CDR3: CASSEVTSGNTIYF. The CDR3 bases are TGTGCCAGCAGTGAAGTCACCTCTGGAAACACCATATATTTT.

The chain has TRBV7-2 and TRBJ1-1, with no clear D. The CDR3 runs to 14 residues. Trimming removed 1 base from V and 9 bases from J, with 15 bases in between. From germline, CDR1 is SGHTA and CDR2 FQGNSA. CDR3 DNA sequence: TGTGCCAGCAGCTTAGGGGTCGGCCCACGTCAAGCTTTCTTT. It encodes CASSLGVGPRQAFF.

The chain links TRBV5-4 to TRBJ1-1; TRBD1 aligns across 9 bases. J gave up 5 bases and V 3 bases, and 5 bases lay outside the gene matches. The V gene's germline CDR1 is SGHNT and CDR2 YYREEE (reference sequence). The CDR3 spans 14 residues. CDR3 residues: CASSSGQGWTEAFF. CDR3 DNA: TGTGCCAGCAGCTCAGGACAGGGGTGGACTGAAGCTTTCTTT.

The rearrangement joins TRBV9 to TRBJ1-2, with a possible D match to TRBD1 (5 bases). V was cut by 0 bases and J by 8 bases, with 17 bases left in between. Germline V CDR1 and CDR2: SGDLS, YYNGEE. This CDR3 spans 15 amino acids. The DNA for the CDR3 is TGTGCCAGCAGCGTAGGGCCGAGTGGGGACTGGGGCTACACCTTC. Amino acid sequence: CASSVGPSGDWGYTF.

This clone showed up just once. The rearrangement links TRBV28 to TRBJ2-7, with D tentatively TRBD1 (5 bases). Germline values: CDR1 MDHEN, CDR2 SYDVKM. CDR3 length equals 13 residues. Trimming removed 8 bases from V and 3 bases from J, with 14 bases in between. The CDR3 is CASLEGHDYEQYF. The CDR3, as DNA: TGTGCCAGCCTCGAAGGACATGACTACGAGCAGTACTTC.

The chain joins TRBV30 to TRBJ2-1, with 8 bases lining up with TRBD1. CDR1 is GTSNPN, CDR2 SVGIG, per germline (reference sequence). V shed 7 bases and J 7 bases; nucleotides not matched to a gene: 6. The CDR3 is 12 residues long. DNA for the CDR3: TGTGCCTTGGGGACAGGCCCGAATGAGCAGTTCTTC. It yields the protein CALGTGPNEQFF.

This chain joins TRBV5-1 and TRBJ1-1; D not certain. CDR1 is SGHRS and CDR2 is YFSETQ in the germline V gene. The CDR3 runs 15 residues. The V end lost 2 bases, the J end lost 5 bases, and 16 bases lay between the germline ends. CDR3 DNA sequence: TGCGCCAGCAGCTTTAGGCCCTCCCGAGAAACTGAAGCTTTCTTT. Translating gives CASSFRPSRETEAFF.

The chain recombines TRBV7-2 with TRBJ2-7; no clear D gene. Trimming took off 1 base at V and 2 bases at J, with 9 bases between the two ends. The CDR3 runs to 14 residues. CDR1 and CDR2 from the germline V gene are SGHTA and FQGNSA. The CDR3 spells CASSLEVRAYEQYF. In nucleotides, the CDR3 is TGTGCCAGCAGCTTAGAGGTTAGGGCCTACGAGCAGTACTTC. Based on the CDR3 plus reference TRBV7-2 and TRBJ2-7, the full variable domain is GAGVSQSPSNKVTEKGKDVELRCDPISGHTALYWYRQSLGQGLEFLIYFQGNSAPDKSGLPSDRFSAERTGGSVSTLTIQRTQQEDSAVYLCASSLEVRAYEQYFGPGTRLTVT.